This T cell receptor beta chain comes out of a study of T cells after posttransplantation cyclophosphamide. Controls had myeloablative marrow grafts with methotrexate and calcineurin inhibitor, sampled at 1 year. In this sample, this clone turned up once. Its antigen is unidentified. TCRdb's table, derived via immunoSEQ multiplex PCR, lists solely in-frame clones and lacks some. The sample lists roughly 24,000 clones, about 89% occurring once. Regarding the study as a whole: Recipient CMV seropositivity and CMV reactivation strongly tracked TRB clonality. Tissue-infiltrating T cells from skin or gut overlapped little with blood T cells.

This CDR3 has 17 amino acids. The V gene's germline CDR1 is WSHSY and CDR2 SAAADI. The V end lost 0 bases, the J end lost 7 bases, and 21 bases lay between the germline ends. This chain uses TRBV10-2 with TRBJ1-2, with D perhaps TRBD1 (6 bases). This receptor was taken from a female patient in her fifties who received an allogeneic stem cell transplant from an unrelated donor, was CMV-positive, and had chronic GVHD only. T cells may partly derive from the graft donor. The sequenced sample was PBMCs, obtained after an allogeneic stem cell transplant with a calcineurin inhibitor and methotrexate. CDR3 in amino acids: CASSESTLIQGWGGYTF. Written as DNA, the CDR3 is TGCGCCAGCAGTGAGTCGACTCTTATACAGGGATGGGGTGGCTACACCTTC.